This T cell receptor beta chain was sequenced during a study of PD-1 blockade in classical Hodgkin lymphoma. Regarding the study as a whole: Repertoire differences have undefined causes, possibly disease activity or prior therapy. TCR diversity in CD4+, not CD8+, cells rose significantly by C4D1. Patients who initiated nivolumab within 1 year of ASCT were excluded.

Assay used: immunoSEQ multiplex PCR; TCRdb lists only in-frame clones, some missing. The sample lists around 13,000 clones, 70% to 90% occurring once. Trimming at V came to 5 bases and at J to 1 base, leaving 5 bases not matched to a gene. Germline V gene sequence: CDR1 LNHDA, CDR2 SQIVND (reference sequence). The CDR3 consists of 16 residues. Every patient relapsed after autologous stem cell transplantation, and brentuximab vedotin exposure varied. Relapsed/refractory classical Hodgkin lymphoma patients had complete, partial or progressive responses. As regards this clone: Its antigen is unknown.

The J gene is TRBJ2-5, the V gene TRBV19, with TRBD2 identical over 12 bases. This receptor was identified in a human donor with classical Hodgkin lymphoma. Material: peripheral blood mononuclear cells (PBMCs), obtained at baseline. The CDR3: CASSPRTSGVQETQYF. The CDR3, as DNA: TGTGCCAGTAGTCCCCGGACTAGCGGGGTCCAAGAGACCCAGTACTTC.